These 11 T cell receptor beta chains came from one sample sequenced in a study of cytomegalovirus exposure and HLA in healthy donors. This PCR relied on a set of 60 Vbeta primers and 13 Jbeta primers. TCRdb's copy holds only in-frame clones and misses some; the assay was immunoSEQ multiplex PCR. The repertoire holds 80,000 to 100,000 clones, with about 78% as singletons. Sample: PBMCs. The receptors shown here come from a man in his forties or fifties in good health and CMV-seronegative.

The chain couples TRBV7-2 to TRBJ2-3, with 13 nucleotides matching TRBD2. Germline V lookup: CDR1 SGHTA, CDR2 FQGNSA. J was trimmed by 1 base and V by 5 bases; bases with no gene match: 6. The CDR3 extends over 17 amino acids. In DNA, the CDR3 is TGTGCCAGCAGCCAGGGACTAGCGGGGAGGGGCACAGATACGCAGTATTTT. The encoded protein is CASSQGLAGRGTDTQYF.

The chain uses TRBV7-8 and TRBJ2-3, with D uncertain. This CDR3 region has 15 residues. The germline V gene has CDR1 SGHVS and CDR2 FQNEAQ. V was pared by 1 base and J by 4 bases, with 12 bases between. As DNA, the CDR3 is TGTGCCAGCAGCTTAGGTCCAGTCCGGGCAGATACGCAGTATTTT. This encodes CASSLGPVRADTQYF.

The J gene is TRBJ1-1, the V gene TRBV11-3; maybe TRBD1 (5 bases). The V gene's germline CDR1 is SGHNT and CDR2 YENEEA. The CDR3 is 15 residues long. Between the trimmed V and J ends, which lost 1 base and 4 bases, there was a span of 13 bases. Here the CDR3 reads CASSLGGIAGTEAFF. The CDR3 nucleotides read TGTGCCAGCAGCTTAGGGGGCATAGCGGGCACTGAAGCTTTCTTT.

This chain connects TRBV6-6 to TRBJ2-7, with 8 bases fitting TRBD1. Germline V gene data show CDR1 as MNHNY and CDR2 as SVGAGI (reference sequence). The V segment lost 6 bases and the J segment 0 bases; nucleotides outside the gene matches: 4. The CDR3 has 14 amino acids. The CDR3, as DNA: TGTGCCAGCAGCAACGGACAGGGCTCCTACGAGCAGTACTTC. Translated: CASSNGQGSYEQYF.

The gene calls are TRBV12-5 and TRBJ1-5, with 7 bases matching TRBD1. With 4 bases clipped from V and 6 bases from J, the junction kept 12 bases outside the gene matches. The CDR3 is made up of 16 amino acids. CDR1 LGHNT and CDR2 FRNRAP come from the germline V gene. The CDR3 DNA sequence: TGTGCTAGTGGTTGCCCAGGGACAGTCCGTTGTCAGCCCCAGCATTTT. Its translation: CASGCPGTVRCQPQHF. Looking up the rest from reference TRBV12-5 and TRBJ1-5 gives the full variable domain: DARVTQTPRHKVTEMGQEVTMRCQPILGHNTVFWYRQTMMQGLELLAYFRNRAPLDDSGMPKDRFSAEMPDATLATLKIQPSEPRDSAVYFCASGCPGTVRCQPQHFGDGTRLSIL.

This sequence joins TRBV12-5 and TRBJ1-4; the D gene is possibly TRBD1 (6 bases). The CDR3 contains 14 residues. Germline loops: CDR1 LGHNT, CDR2 FRNRAP. Between the trimmed V and J ends, which lost 7 bases and 8 bases, there was a span of 17 bases. The CDR3 here is CASEPRGGGEKLFF. The CDR3 DNA reads TGTGCTAGTGAACCAAGGGGGGGAGGCGAAAAACTGTTTTTT.

This clone was found once. The rearrangement links TRBV6-1 to TRBJ2-1, with D possibly matching TRBD1 (6 bases). The V end lost 4 bases, the J end lost 1 base, and 11 bases lay between the germline ends. Germline V gene data show CDR1 as MNHNS and CDR2 as SASEGT. The CDR3 length is 15 residues. The CDR3 here is CASSAQGRSYNEQFF. For the CDR3, the DNA is TGTGCCAGCAGTGCACAGGGACGGTCCTACAATGAGCAGTTCTTC.

The rearrangement uses TRBV7-8 and TRBJ2-7; D unclear. Trimming removed 5 bases from V and 0 bases from J, with 11 bases in between. Per germline, CDR1 SGHVS and CDR2 FQNEAQ. The CDR3 loop spans 14 amino acids. The CDR3 nucleotides are TGTGCCAGCAGCCCAAATGCGGTCTCCTACGAGCAGTACTTC. As protein: CASSPNAVSYEQYF.

This clone showed up just once. The chain combines TRBV6-5 with TRBJ1-2, with D hard to call. The CDR3 length is 15 residues. Deletions cut 2 bases from V and 6 bases from J, with 16 bases between. The V gene's germline CDR1 is MNHEY and CDR2 SVGAGI. CDR3 loop: CASSYGPDYFHGYTF. The CDR3 nucleotides are TGTGCCAGCAGTTACGGGCCGGACTACTTTCATGGCTACACCTTC.

J is TRBJ1-2 and V is TRBV28, with TRBD1 identical over 7 bases. This CDR3 comprises 14 residues. Trimming cost V 5 bases and J 4 bases; bases outside gene matches: 7. Germline V gene sequence: CDR1 MDHEN, CDR2 SYDVKM. The CDR3 region is CASSDRAWGYGYTF. The CDR3 DNA is TGTGCCAGCAGTGACAGGGCCTGGGGCTATGGCTACACCTTC.

V and J are TRBV4-1 and TRBJ2-7, with TRBD2 identical over 12 bases. Germline lookup yields CDR1 MGHRA and CDR2 YSYEKL. This CDR3 spans 14 amino acids. V lost 9 bases to trimming and J lost 5 bases; unmatched junction nucleotides: 8. CDR3 sequence: CASSGLAGPHEQYF. Written as DNA, the CDR3 is TGCGCCAGTTCAGGACTAGCGGGACCCCACGAGCAGTACTTC.